The entry that follows covers one T cell receptor (beta chain) sequence. Its matching antigen is unknown. As for treatment: some 19 received Ad26.COV2.S at low or high dose, single or two shots; 5 received placebo; per-sample allocation not given. On day 63 after the first injection, vaccine and placebo recipients gave samples. TCRdb's table, derived via immunoSEQ multiplex PCR, lists solely in-frame clones and lacks some. The sample consists of a few hundred thousand clones, around nine tenths of them appearing once. The record originates from a study of Ad26.COV2.S vaccination and SARS-CoV-2 variants. Overall study context: Trial arm assignment for the donor was COV1001 Ad26.COV2.S. Dosing was one shot or two shots 56 days apart.

The CDR3 is 11 amino acids. Germline V gives CDR1 SGHNT, CDR2 YYREEE (reference sequence). V gave up 4 bases and J gave up 7 bases, with 5 bases separating them. Study outcomes and limitations: Once vaccination had occurred, spike-specific CD8+ and CD4+ T cell responses reportedly showed substantial breadth. Recipients of vaccine and of placebo showed similar breadth of their non-spike TCR repertoires.

The receptor comes from a person between 18 and 59 years old who received the Ad26.COV2.S COVID-19 vaccine or a placebo. Material: peripheral blood, obtained in a trial of Ad26.COV2.S vaccine versus placebo. V is TRBV5-4 and J is TRBJ1-4; unclear D gene. CDR3 loop: CASSLGEKLFF. CDR3 bases: TGTGCCAGCAGCCTTGGTGAAAAACTGTTTTTT. Drawing the rest from reference TRBV5-4 and TRBJ1-4, the complete variable domain is ETGVTQSPTHLIKTRGQQVTLRCSSQSGHNTVSWYQQALGQGPQFIFQYYREEENGRGNFPPRFSGLQFPNYSSELNVNALELDDSALYLCASSLGEKLFFGSGTQLSVL.